This is a list of T cell receptor beta chains from one sample in a study of blood T cell repertoires in COVID-19. TCRdb's copy holds only in-frame clones and misses some; the assay was immunoSEQ multiplex PCR. The sample yields almost 400,000 clones, 80% to 90% seen once. Specimen: peripheral blood. The origin of the receptors is a woman aged 55-70 years with COVID-19, enrolled during active disease. Both conserved end residues are part of each CDR3. The order of the fields is V gene, D gene, clone size, J gene, CDR3 protein, CDR3 DNA. D genes are given only for firm matches. The size of a clone is reported for some rows only, either as once, few or many, or as a class for expanded clones.

v_gene: TRBV19; d_gene: TRBD1; abundance: -; j_gene: TRBJ1-5; CDR3aa: CASTRGDRGQPQHF; CDR3nt: TGTGCCAGTACCCGGGGGGACAGGGGACAGCCCCAGCATTTT
v_gene: TRBV3-1/TRBV3-2; d_gene: TRBD1; abundance: few; j_gene: TRBJ1-2; CDR3aa: CASSPRWQGGHYGYTF; CDR3nt: TGTGCCAGCAGCCCCCGTTGGCAGGGGGGACACTATGGCTACACCTTC
v_gene: TRBV5-1; d_gene: TRBD1; abundance: -; j_gene: TRBJ2-7; CDR3aa: CASSPGQGAYEQYF; CDR3nt: TGCGCCAGCAGCCCCGGACAGGGGGCCTACGAGCAGTACTTC
v_gene: TRBV19; d_gene: TRBD1; abundance: -; j_gene: TRBJ1-1; CDR3aa: CASSITYGTGGPGTEAFF; CDR3nt: TGTGCCAGTAGTATAACCTACGGGACAGGGGGCCCGGGCACTGAAGCTTTCTTT
v_gene: TRBV9; d_gene: TRBD1; abundance: -; j_gene: TRBJ1-1; CDR3aa: CASSPRTGNVNTEAFF; CDR3nt: TGTGCCAGCAGCCCCCGGACAGGGAATGTGAACACTGAAGCTTTCTTT
v_gene: TRBV19; d_gene: TRBD1; abundance: -; j_gene: TRBJ2-7; CDR3aa: CASRPRDRVSGEQYF; CDR3nt: TGTGCCAGTAGGCCGCGGGACAGGGTGAGTGGTGAGCAGTACTTC
v_gene: TRBV5-5; d_gene: TRBD1; abundance: -; j_gene: TRBJ1-1; CDR3aa: CASSNEQGGNTEAFF; CDR3nt: TGTGCCAGCAGCAACGAACAGGGGGGCAACACTGAAGCTTTCTTT
v_gene: TRBV18; d_gene: -; abundance: -; j_gene: TRBJ2-2; CDR3aa: CASSPPVRANTGELFF; CDR3nt: TGTGCCAGCTCACCACCGGTCAGGGCGAACACCGGGGAGCTGTTTTTT
v_gene: TRBV11-2; d_gene: -; abundance: -; j_gene: TRBJ2-3; CDR3aa: CASSLDGGGTDTQYF; CDR3nt: TGTGCCAGCAGCTTAGACGGGGGAGGCACAGATACGCAGTATTTT
v_gene: TRBV11-2; d_gene: -; abundance: few; j_gene: TRBJ1-5; CDR3aa: CASSPSPGEEQPQHF; CDR3nt: TGTGCCAGCAGCCCTAGCCCCGGGGAGGAACAGCCCCAGCATTTT
v_gene: TRBV3-1/TRBV3-2; d_gene: TRBD2; abundance: -; j_gene: TRBJ2-7; CDR3aa: CASSLGTIRSKSYEQYF; CDR3nt: TGTGCCAGCAGCCTCGGGACTATCCGTAGCAAATCCTACGAGCAGTACTTC
v_gene: TRBV11-2; d_gene: -; abundance: -; j_gene: TRBJ2-3; CDR3aa: CASSSTNSPRTDTQYF; CDR3nt: TGTGCCAGCAGCTCGACAAACAGCCCTCGCACAGATACGCAGTATTTT
v_gene: TRBV5-1; d_gene: TRBD1; abundance: -; j_gene: TRBJ1-1; CDR3aa: CASSLGDSRAAEAFF; CDR3nt: TGCGCCAGCAGCTTGGGGGACAGCAGGGCGGCTGAAGCTTTCTTT
v_gene: TRBV5-1; d_gene: TRBD1; abundance: -; j_gene: TRBJ1-2; CDR3aa: CASTTGTAVYGYTF; CDR3nt: TGCGCCAGCACCACTGGGACAGCGGTTTATGGCTACACCTTC
v_gene: TRBV9; d_gene: -; abundance: -; j_gene: TRBJ1-1; CDR3aa: CASSVGGSDSEAFF; CDR3nt: TGTGCCAGCAGCGTAGGGGGATCGGACTCTGAAGCTTTCTTT
v_gene: TRBV24-1; d_gene: -; abundance: -; j_gene: TRBJ1-1; CDR3aa: CATNSFRQSIYHTEAFF; CDR3nt: TGTGCCACCAATAGCTTCCGACAGAGTATTTATCACACTGAAGCTTTCTTT
v_gene: TRBV28; d_gene: -; abundance: -; j_gene: TRBJ1-2; CDR3aa: CASSLTSGGRGGYTF; CDR3nt: TGTGCCAGCAGCCTTACGTCGGGGGGCCGTGGTGGCTACACCTTC
v_gene: TRBV18; d_gene: -; abundance: -; j_gene: TRBJ2-7; CDR3aa: CASSPPGLYEQYF; CDR3nt: TGTGCCAGCTCACCTCCGGGACTCTACGAGCAGTACTTC
v_gene: TRBV5-1; d_gene: -; abundance: few; j_gene: TRBJ2-3; CDR3aa: CASSLATQADTQYF; CDR3nt: TGCGCCAGCAGCTTGGCCACTCAGGCAGATACGCAGTATTTT
v_gene: TRBV15; d_gene: -; abundance: -; j_gene: TRBJ1-2; CDR3aa: CATSPDNRYGYTF; CDR3nt: TGTGCCACCAGCCCGGACAATAGATATGGCTACACCTTC
v_gene: TRBV18; d_gene: -; abundance: -; j_gene: TRBJ2-2; CDR3aa: CASSQQWNTGELFF; CDR3nt: TGTGCCAGCTCACAGCAATGGAACACCGGGGAGCTGTTTTTT
v_gene: TRBV5-1; d_gene: TRBD2; abundance: -; j_gene: TRBJ2-3; CDR3aa: CASSSGHSGGTDTQYF; CDR3nt: TGCGCCAGCAGCTCGGGCCATAGCGGGGGCACAGATACGCAGTATTTT
v_gene: TRBV5-4; d_gene: -; abundance: -; j_gene: TRBJ2-2; CDR3aa: CASSAGEKNTGELFF; CDR3nt: TGTGCCAGCAGCGCGGGCGAGAAGAACACCGGGGAGCTGTTTTTT
v_gene: TRBV5-1; d_gene: -; abundance: -; j_gene: TRBJ2-2; CDR3aa: CASEQNTGELFF; CDR3nt: TGCGCCAGCGAACAAAACACCGGGGAGCTGTTTTTT
v_gene: TRBV5-1; d_gene: -; abundance: -; j_gene: TRBJ1-2; CDR3aa: CASSYSRDFYGYTF; CDR3nt: TGCGCCAGCAGCTACTCACGGGACTTCTATGGCTACACCTTC
v_gene: TRBV6-5; d_gene: -; abundance: -; j_gene: TRBJ1-2; CDR3aa: CASMSAYGYTF; CDR3nt: TGTGCCAGCATGAGTGCCTATGGCTACACCTTC
v_gene: TRBV9; d_gene: TRBD1; abundance: -; j_gene: TRBJ2-5; CDR3aa: CASSVSPGQGETQYF; CDR3nt: TGTGCCAGCAGCGTATCCCCGGGACAGGGAGAGACCCAGTACTTC
v_gene: TRBV6-5; d_gene: -; abundance: -; j_gene: TRBJ1-1; CDR3aa: CATERGGAVTEAFF; CDR3nt: TGTGCCACCGAGAGGGGGGGCGCGGTCACTGAAGCTTTCTTT